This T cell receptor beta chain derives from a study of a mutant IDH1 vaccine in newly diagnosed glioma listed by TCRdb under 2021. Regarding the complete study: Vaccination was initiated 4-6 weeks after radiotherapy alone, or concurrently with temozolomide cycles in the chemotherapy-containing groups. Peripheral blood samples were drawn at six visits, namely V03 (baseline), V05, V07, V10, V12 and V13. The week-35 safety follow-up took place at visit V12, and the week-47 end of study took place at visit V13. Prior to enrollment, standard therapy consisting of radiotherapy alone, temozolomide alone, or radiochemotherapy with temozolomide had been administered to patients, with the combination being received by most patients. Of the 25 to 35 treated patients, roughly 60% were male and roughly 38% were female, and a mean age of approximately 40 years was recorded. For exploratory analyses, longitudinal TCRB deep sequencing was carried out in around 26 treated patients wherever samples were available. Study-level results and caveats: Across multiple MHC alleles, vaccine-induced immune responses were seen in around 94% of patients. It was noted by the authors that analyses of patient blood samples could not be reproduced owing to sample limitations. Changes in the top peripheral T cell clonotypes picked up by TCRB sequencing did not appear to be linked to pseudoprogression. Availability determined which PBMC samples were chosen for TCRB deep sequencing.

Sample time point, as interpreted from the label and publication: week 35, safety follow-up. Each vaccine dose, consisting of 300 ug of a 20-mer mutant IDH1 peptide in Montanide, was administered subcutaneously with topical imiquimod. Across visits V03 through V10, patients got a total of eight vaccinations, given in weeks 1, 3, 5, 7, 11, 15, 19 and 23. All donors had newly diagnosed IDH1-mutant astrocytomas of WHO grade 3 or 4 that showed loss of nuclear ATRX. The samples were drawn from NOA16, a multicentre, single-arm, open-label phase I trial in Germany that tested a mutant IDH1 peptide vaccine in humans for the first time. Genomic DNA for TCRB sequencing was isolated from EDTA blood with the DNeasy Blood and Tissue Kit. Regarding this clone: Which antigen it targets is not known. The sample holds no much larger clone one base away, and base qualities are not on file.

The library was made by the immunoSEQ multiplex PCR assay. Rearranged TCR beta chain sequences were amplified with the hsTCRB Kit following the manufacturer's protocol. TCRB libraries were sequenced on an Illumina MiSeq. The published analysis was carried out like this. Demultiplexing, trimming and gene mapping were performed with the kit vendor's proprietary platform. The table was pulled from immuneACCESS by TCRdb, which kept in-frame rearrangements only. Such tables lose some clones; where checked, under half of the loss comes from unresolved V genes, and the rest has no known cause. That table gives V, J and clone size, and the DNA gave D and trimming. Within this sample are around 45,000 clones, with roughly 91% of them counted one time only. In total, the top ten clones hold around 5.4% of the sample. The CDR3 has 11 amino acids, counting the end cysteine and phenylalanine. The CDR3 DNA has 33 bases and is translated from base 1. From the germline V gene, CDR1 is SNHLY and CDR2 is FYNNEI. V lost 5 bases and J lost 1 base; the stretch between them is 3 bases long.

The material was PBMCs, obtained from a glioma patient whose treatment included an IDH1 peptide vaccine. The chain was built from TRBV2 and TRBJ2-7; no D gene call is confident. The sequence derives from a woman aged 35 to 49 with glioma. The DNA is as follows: TGTGCCAGCAGTCTTTCCTACGAGCAGTACTTC. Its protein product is CASSLSYEQYF. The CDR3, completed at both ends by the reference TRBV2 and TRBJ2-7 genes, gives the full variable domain EPEVTQTPSHQVTQMGQEVILRCVPISNHLYFYWYRQILGQKVEFLVSFYNNEISEKSEIFDDQFSVERPDGSNFTLKIRSTKLEDSAMYFCASSLSYEQYFGPGTRLTVT.